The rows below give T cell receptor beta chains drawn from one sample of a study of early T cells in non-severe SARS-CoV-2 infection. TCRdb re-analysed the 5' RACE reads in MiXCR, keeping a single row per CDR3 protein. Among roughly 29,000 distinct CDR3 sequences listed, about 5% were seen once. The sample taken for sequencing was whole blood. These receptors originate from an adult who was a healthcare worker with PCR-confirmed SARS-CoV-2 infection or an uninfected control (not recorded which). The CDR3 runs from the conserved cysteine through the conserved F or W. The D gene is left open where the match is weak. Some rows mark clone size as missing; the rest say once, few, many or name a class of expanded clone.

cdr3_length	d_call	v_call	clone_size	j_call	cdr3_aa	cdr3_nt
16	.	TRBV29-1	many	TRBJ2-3	CSVAIRSPRGTDTQYF	TGCAGCGTTGCCATTCGTTCCCCTCGGGGGACAGATACGCAGTATTTT
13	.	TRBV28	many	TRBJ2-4	CASSLATGVIQYF	TGTGCCAGCAGTTTGGCGACGGGTGTCATTCAGTACTTC
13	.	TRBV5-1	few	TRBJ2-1	CASSLMLGLEEFF	TGCGCCAGCAGCTTGATGTTAGGGCTGGAAGAATTCTTC
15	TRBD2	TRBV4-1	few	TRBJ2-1	CASSQTSGSLYEQFF	TGCGCCAGCAGCCAGACTAGCGGGAGTTTGTATGAGCAGTTCTTC
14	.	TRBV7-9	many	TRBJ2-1	CASSLAVHVDEQFF	TGTGCCAGCAGCTTAGCGGTCCATGTGGATGAGCAGTTCTTC
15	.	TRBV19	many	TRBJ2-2	CASSRTYRNTGELFF	TGTGCCAGTAGCCGAACTTACAGGAACACCGGGGAGCTGTTTTTT
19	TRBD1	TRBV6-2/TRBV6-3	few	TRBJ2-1	CASSTPETGKIGQYNEQFF	TGTGCCAGCAGCACGCCTGAGACAGGGAAGATAGGGCAGTACAATGAGCAGTTCTTC
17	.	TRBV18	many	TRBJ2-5	CASSPPVGQNGQETQYF	TGTGCCAGCTCACCACCGGTGGGTCAGAACGGTCAAGAGACCCAGTACTTC
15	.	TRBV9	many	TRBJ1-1	CASSSRGGTNTEAFF	TGTGCCAGCAGCTCCCGGGGCGGGACGAACACTGAAGCTTTCTTT
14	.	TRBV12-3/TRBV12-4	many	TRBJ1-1	CASSLTMTNTEAFF	TGTGCCAGCAGTTTAACCATGACGAACACTGAAGCTTTCTTT
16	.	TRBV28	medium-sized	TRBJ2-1	CASSLPPRRGYNEQFF	TGTGCCAGCAGTTTACCCCCCAGGAGGGGTTACAATGAGCAGTTCTTC
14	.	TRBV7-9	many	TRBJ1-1	CASSSDRTNTEAFF	TGTGCCAGCAGCTCCGACAGGACGAACACTGAAGCTTTCTTT
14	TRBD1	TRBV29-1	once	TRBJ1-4	CSVQTGGGNEKLFF	TGCAGCGTTCAGACAGGGGGAGGGAATGAAAAACTGTTTTTT
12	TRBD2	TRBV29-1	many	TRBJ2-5	CSEVTSGETQYF	TGCAGCGAGGTGACTAGCGGGGAGACCCAGTACTTC
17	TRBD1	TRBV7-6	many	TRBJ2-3	CASTPEPTGASTDTQYF	TGTGCCAGCACCCCCGAGCCGACAGGGGCGAGCACAGATACGCAGTATTTT
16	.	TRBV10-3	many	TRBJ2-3	CAISGILRFSTDTQYF	TGTGCCATCAGCGGCATTTTGCGGTTTAGCACAGATACGCAGTATTTT
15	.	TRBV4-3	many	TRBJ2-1	CASSQDFTGTEEQFF	TGCGCCAGCAGCCAAGATTTTACAGGCACGGAGGAGCAGTTCTTC
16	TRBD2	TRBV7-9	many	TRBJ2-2	CASLAGLAGHTGELFF	TGTGCCAGCCTGGCCGGACTAGCGGGCCACACCGGGGAGCTGTTTTTT
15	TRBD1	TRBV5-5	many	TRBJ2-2	CASSPGTVKTGELFF	TGTGCCAGCAGCCCCGGGACAGTTAAGACCGGGGAGCTGTTTTTT
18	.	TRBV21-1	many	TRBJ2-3	CASITSARRLWDTDTQYF	TGTGCCAGCATTACTAGCGCTCGACGACTATGGGACACAGATACGCAGTATTTT
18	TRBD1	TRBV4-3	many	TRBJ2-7	CASSQVPGTGGSSYEQYF	TGCGCCAGCAGCCAAGTTCCCGGGACAGGGGGGTCCTCCTACGAGCAGTACTTC
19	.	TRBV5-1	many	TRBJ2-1	CASSFQPHPRGGSYNEQFF	TGCGCCAGCAGCTTCCAGCCGCACCCCAGGGGGGGTTCCTACAATGAGCAGTTCTTC
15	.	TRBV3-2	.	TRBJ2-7	CASSQDLRGRREQYF	TGTGCCAGCAGCCAAGATCTCAGGGGGCGAAGGGAGCAGTACTTC
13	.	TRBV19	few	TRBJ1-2	CASRARTRYGYTF	TGTGCCAGTAGGGCGAGAACCCGCTATGGCTACACCTTC
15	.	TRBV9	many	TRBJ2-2	CASSVERPSTGELFF	TGTGCCAGCAGCGTAGAAAGGCCCTCAACCGGGGAGCTGTTTTTT